A single sample gave rise to the 19 T cell receptor beta chains below, sequenced in a study of blood T cell repertoires in COVID-19. TCRdb's table, derived via immunoSEQ multiplex PCR, lists solely in-frame clones and lacks some. The sample shows some 370,000 clones, approximately 88% of them seen only once. The sample was peripheral blood. The receptor source for this set is a man aged 35-49 years with acute or convalescent COVID-19.

This chain connects TRBV27 to TRBJ1-4; tentative D call: TRBD1 (6 bases). The CDR3 loop spans 15 amino acids. The ends were cut back, 4 bases at V and 8 bases at J, with 17 bases in the middle. Germline CDR1 and CDR2: MNHEY and SMNVEV (reference sequence). The CDR3: CASSWRSRGGEKLFF. CDR3 bases: TGTGCCAGCAGTTGGAGGAGCAGGGGTGGAGAAAAACTGTTTTTT.

V is TRBV4-1 and J is TRBJ1-1; tentatively, D is TRBD1 (6 bases). CDR1 is MGHRA, CDR2 YSYEKL, per germline. This CDR3 contains 14 residues. Trimming stripped 0 bases from V and 6 bases from J, with 11 bases between. The CDR3: CASSQDHRVAEAFF. The CDR3 DNA is TGCGCCAGCAGCCAAGATCACAGGGTTGCTGAAGCTTTCTTT.

This chain uses TRBV27 with TRBJ2-2; maybe TRBD1 (6 bases). This CDR3 has 15 amino acids. Trimming pared 4 bases from V and 2 bases from J, leaving 11 bases between. Germline values: CDR1 MNHEY, CDR2 SMNVEV (reference sequence). CDR3 coding DNA: TGTGCCAGCAGTTGGGACAATTTCAACACCGGGGAGCTGTTTTTT. This codes for CASSWDNFNTGELFF.

V is TRBV4-1 and J is TRBJ2-1, with TRBD2 as a possible D gene (5 bases). Trimming took off 4 bases at V and 7 bases at J, with 11 bases between the two ends. This CDR3 has 13 residues. The germline V gene has CDR1 MGHRA and CDR2 YSYEKL. For the CDR3, the DNA is TGCGCCAGCAGCCGATTAGGCGGGAATGAGCAGTTCTTC. Its protein product is CASSRLGGNEQFF.

The chain is built from TRBV29-1 and TRBJ2-7, with D tentatively TRBD1 (8 bases). V was cut by 6 bases and J by 2 bases, with 14 bases left in between. The germline V gene encodes CDR1 SQVTM and CDR2 ANQGSEA. The CDR3 runs 13 residues. Here the CDR3 reads CSVLQGGAYEQYF. Here the CDR3 DNA reads TGCAGCGTCTTACAGGGGGGGGCCTACGAGCAGTACTTC.

This clone was detected only a few times. The chain uses TRBV2 and TRBJ1-5; TRBD1 agrees at 9 bases. Germline CDR1 is SNHLY and CDR2 is FYNNEI. V shed 4 bases and J 7 bases; nucleotides not matched to a gene: 2. This CDR3 has 13 amino acids. The DNA for the CDR3 is TGTGCCAGCAGTGGGACAGGGGAGCAGCCCCAGCATTTT. It codes for CASSGTGEQPQHF.

The chain carries TRBV2 and TRBJ1-1; D is unclear. This CDR3 is built from 16 residues. V was trimmed by 0 bases and J by 6 bases, leaving 17 bases between them. Germline CDR1 reads SNHLY; CDR2 reads FYNNEI. The CDR3 DNA follows: TGTGCCAGCAGTGAAGCTTATACGCCAGCCGGGGCTGAAGCTTTCTTT. This encodes CASSEAYTPAGAEAFF.

This clone was observed a single time. The V gene is TRBV14, the J gene TRBJ1-1; tentative D call: TRBD1 (5 bases). The V gene's germline CDR1 is SGHDN and CDR2 FVKESK. The CDR3 sequence is 15 residues long. V shed 3 bases and J shed 3 bases, with 14 bases lying between them. The CDR3 sequence is CASSHSGRRDTEAFF. CDR3 in DNA: TGTGCCAGCAGCCACTCAGGGCGAAGGGACACTGAAGCTTTCTTT.

The rearrangement uses TRBV3-1 (or the pseudogene TRBV3-2) and TRBJ2-7; D not resolved. CDR1 is LGHDT, CDR2 YNNKEL, per germline (reference sequence). V was cut by 2 bases and J by 0 bases, with 11 bases left in between. The CDR3 is 15 residues long. The CDR3 protein is CASSQSFGDSYEQYF. Here the CDR3 DNA reads TGTGCCAGCAGCCAATCTTTCGGTGACTCCTACGAGCAGTACTTC.

Concerning this clone: Because the CDR3's place on the DNA is in doubt, the DNA is left out and the CDR3 is given as listed by TCRdb. CDR3 sequence: CASSLRFGLAGDTGELFF. The rearrangement uses TRBV7-8 and TRBJ2-2; TRBD2, the table's D call, was not compared with the DNA. The length of the CDR3 is 18 amino acids, counting both ends. Germline loops: CDR1 SGHVS, CDR2 FQNEAQ.

The sample holds one count of this clone. The chain recombines TRBV30 with TRBJ2-1, with 10 bases fitting TRBD1. This CDR3 has 14 amino acids. Germline V gene sequence: CDR1 GTSNPN, CDR2 SVGIG (reference sequence). Trimming took 4 bases from V and 5 from J; bases not matched to a gene: 5. CDR3 region: CAWNRGQGNNEQFF. In DNA form, the CDR3 reads TGTGCCTGGAATAGGGGACAGGGGAACAATGAGCAGTTCTTC.

The chain recombines TRBV6-5 with TRBJ1-2; D remains unclear. V was pared by 0 bases and J by 8 bases, with 16 bases between. Germline CDR1 reads MNHEY; CDR2 reads SVGAGI. The CDR3 loop spans 15 amino acids. The CDR3 spells CASSYSFSGGPGYTF. CDR3 in DNA: TGTGCCAGCAGTTACTCCTTTTCGGGCGGGCCCGGCTACACCTTC.

The chain recombines TRBV11-1 with TRBJ2-1; 12 bases are a match to TRBD2. Germline V gene lookup returns CDR1 SGHAT and CDR2 FQDESV (reference sequence). The CDR3 has 16 amino acids. The V and J ends lost 3 bases and 1 base, in that order; junction bases with no gene match: 1. The CDR3 protein is CASSLTSGGSYNEQFF. The CDR3 DNA sequence: TGTGCCAGCAGCTTGACTAGCGGGGGATCCTACAATGAGCAGTTCTTC.

The J gene is TRBJ2-7, the V gene TRBV6-5, with 11 positions matching TRBD2. The CDR3 runs to 15 residues. Looked up from germline, CDR1 is MNHEY and CDR2 is SVGAGI. V was pared by 3 bases and J by 4 bases, with 5 bases of the junction left unmatched. DNA for the CDR3: TGTGCCAGCAGTTATAGACTAGCGGGAAAATACGAGCAGTACTTC. Amino acids: CASSYRLAGKYEQYF.

The chain has TRBV24-1 and TRBJ1-3; D is unresolved. CDR3 size: 16 residues. V lost 0 bases and J lost 7, with 15 bases in between. CDR1 is KGHDR and CDR2 is SFDVKD in the germline V gene. The CDR3 loop is CATSDLGPRLWNTIYF. The CDR3 region has the DNA TGTGCCACCAGTGATTTGGGGCCTCGGTTATGGAACACCATATATTTT.

This sequence joins TRBV5-4 and TRBJ2-2, with TRBD1 matching over 10 bases. V shed 3 bases, J shed 5 bases, and the junction held 4 bases outside the gene matches. The CDR3 is made up of 15 amino acids. The germline CDR1 and CDR2 sequences are SGHNT and YYREEE (reference sequence). The CDR3 region has the DNA TGTGCCAGCAGCTCCGGGACAGGGGTAACCGGGGAGCTGTTTTTT. Its translation: CASSSGTGVTGELFF.

The chain has TRBV2 and TRBJ1-5; no clear D. The CDR3 covers 15 residues. CDR1 and CDR2 from the germline V gene are SNHLY and FYNNEI. Trimming took 1 base from V and 1 from J, leaving 8 bases between them. CDR3 protein: CASSEGWRSNQPQHF. CDR3 nucleotides: TGTGCCAGCAGTGAAGGTTGGAGAAGCAATCAGCCCCAGCATTTT.

The chain has TRBV27 and TRBJ1-5, with D possibly matching TRBD1 (5 bases). The CDR3 contains 14 residues. Trimming took off 8 bases at V and 0 bases at J, with 11 bases between the two ends. Per the germline V gene, CDR1 is MNHEY and CDR2 is SMNVEV (reference sequence). The CDR3 nucleotides are TGTGCCAGCGGTTCAGGGAATAGCAATCAGCCCCAGCATTTT. It translates to CASGSGNSNQPQHF.

The chain employs TRBV5-1 and TRBJ1-6; no firm D call. V dropped 0 bases and J dropped 1 base, with 11 bases sitting between them. There are 17 residues in the CDR3. Germline CDR1 and CDR2: SGHRS and YFSETQ. The chain's CDR3 is CASSLASGKSYNSPLHF. As DNA, the CDR3 is TGCGCCAGCAGCTTGGCGTCGGGGAAATCCTATAATTCACCCCTCCACTTT. The entire variable domain, with the rest obtained from reference TRBV5-1 and TRBJ1-6, is as follows: KAGVTQTPRYLIKTRGQQVTLSCSPISGHRSVSWYQQTPGQGLQFLFEYFSETQRNKGNFPGRFSGRQFSNSRSEMNVSTLELGDSALYLCASSLASGKSYNSPLHFGNGTRLTVT.